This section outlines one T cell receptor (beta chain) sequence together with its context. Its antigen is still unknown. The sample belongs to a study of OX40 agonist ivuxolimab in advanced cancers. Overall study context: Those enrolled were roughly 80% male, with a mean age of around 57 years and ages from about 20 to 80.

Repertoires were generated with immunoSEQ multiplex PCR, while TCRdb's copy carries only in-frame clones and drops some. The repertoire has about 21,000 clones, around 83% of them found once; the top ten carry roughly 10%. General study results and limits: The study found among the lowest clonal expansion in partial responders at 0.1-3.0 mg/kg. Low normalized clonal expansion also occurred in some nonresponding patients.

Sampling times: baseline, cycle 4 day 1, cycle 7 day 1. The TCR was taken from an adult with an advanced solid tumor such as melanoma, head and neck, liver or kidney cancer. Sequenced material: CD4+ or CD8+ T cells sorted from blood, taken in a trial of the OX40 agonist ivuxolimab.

The CDR3 coding sequence is TGTGCCAGCAGCCCCTTTACCGGGACTAGCGGTTACGAGCAGTACTTC. It specifies CASSPFTGTSGYEQYF. This sequence joins TRBV7-9 and TRBJ2-7; 11 nucleotides align to TRBD2. J lost 4 bases, V lost 5 bases, and 10 bases had no gene match. CDR1 SEHNR and CDR2 FQNEAQ come from the germline V gene (reference sequence). The CDR3 is 16 amino acids.